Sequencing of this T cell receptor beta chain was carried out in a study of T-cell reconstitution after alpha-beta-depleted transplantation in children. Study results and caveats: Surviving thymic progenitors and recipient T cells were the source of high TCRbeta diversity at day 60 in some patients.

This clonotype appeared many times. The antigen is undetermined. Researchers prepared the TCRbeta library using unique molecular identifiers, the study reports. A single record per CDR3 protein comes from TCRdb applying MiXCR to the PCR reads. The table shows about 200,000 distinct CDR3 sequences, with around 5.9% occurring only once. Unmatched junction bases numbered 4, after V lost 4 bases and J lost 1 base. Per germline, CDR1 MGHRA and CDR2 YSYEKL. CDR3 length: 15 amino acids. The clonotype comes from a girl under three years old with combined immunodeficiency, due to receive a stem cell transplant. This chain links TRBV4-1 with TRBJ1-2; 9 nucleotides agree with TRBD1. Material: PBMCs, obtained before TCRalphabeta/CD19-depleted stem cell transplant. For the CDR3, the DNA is TGCGCCAGCAGCCCACCGGGACAGGGTAACTATGGCTACACCTTC. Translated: CASSPPGQGNYGYTF.